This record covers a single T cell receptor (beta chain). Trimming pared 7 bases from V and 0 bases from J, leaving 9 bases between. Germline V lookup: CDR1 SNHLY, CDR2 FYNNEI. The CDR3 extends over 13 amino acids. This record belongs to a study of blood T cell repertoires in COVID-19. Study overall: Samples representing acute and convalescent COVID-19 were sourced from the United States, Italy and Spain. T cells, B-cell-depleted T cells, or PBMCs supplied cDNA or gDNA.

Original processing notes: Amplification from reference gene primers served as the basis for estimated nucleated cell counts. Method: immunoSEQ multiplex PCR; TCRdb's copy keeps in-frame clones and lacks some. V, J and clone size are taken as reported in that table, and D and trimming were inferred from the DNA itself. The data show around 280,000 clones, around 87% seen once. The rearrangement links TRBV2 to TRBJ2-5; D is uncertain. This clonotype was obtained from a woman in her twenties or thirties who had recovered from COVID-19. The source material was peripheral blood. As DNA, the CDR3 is TGTGCCAGCACTTTGACATACCAAGAGACCCAGTACTTC. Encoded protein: CASTLTYQETQYF.